These 10 T cell receptor beta chains originate from one sample sequenced in a study of radiotherapy plus CTLA-4 blockade in lung cancer. TCRdb's copy holds only in-frame clones and misses some; the assay was immunoSEQ multiplex PCR. The data show some 110,000 clones, over 65% seen once. The sample in question was peripheral blood, obtained from a patient treated with radiotherapy plus ipilimumab. The origin of the receptors is a human donor with non-small cell lung cancer that progressed on radiotherapy plus ipilimumab. Some clones in this sample may be carry-over from other donors' samples.

The chain employs TRBV27 and TRBJ1-2, with 8 bases identical to TRBD1. This CDR3 comprises 17 residues. Germline V gene lookup returns CDR1 MNHEY and CDR2 SMNVEV (reference sequence). V shed 3 bases and J 4 bases; nucleotides not matched to a gene: 13. The CDR3 loop reads CASSFLRDRPLGYGYTF. DNA for the CDR3: TGTGCCAGCAGTTTCCTCCGGGACAGGCCGCTCGGCTATGGCTACACCTTC.

This clone was picked up a small number of times. CDR3 amino acids: CASSLEAGVTEAFF. DNA for the CDR3: TGCGCCAGCAGCTTGGAGGCAGGGGTGACTGAAGCTTTCTTT. The chain employs TRBV5-1 and TRBJ1-1; tentatively, D is TRBD1 (6 bases). There are 14 residues in the CDR3. The germline V gene encodes CDR1 SGHRS and CDR2 YFSETQ. Trimming removed 0 bases from V and 5 bases from J, with 11 bases in between.

The chain combines TRBV9 with TRBJ1-2; a possible D gene is TRBD1 (6 bases). CDR3 size: 14 residues. Trimming left V 1 base short and J 0 bases short, with 7 bases between. Germline assignment: CDR1 SGDLS and CDR2 YYNGEE. CDR3 DNA: TGTGCCAGCAGCGTAAACAGGGCTAACTATGGCTACACCTTC. It encodes CASSVNRANYGYTF. The full variable domain, rest sourced from reference TRBV9 and TRBJ1-2, is DSGVTQTPKHLITATGQRVTLRCSPRSGDLSVYWYQQSLDQGLQFLIQYYNGEERAKGNILERFSAQQFPDLHSELNLSSLELGDSALYFCASSVNRANYGYTFGSGTRLTVV.

The CDR3, as DNA: TGTGCCAGCAGCTTAGTCCCGACAGGGGTCGGAGAAAAACTGTTTTTT. Amino acids: CASSLVPTGVGEKLFF. The V call is TRBV7-8, the J call TRBJ1-4; 8 bases line up with TRBD1. V shed 1 base, J shed 8 bases, and the junction held 9 bases outside the gene matches. The CDR3 totals 16 residues. CDR1 is SGHVS and CDR2 is FQNEAQ in the germline V gene.

The chain carries TRBV2 and TRBJ1-2; D perhaps matches TRBD1 (6 bases). Trimming stripped 4 bases from V and 5 bases from J, with 23 bases between. This CDR3 is built from 17 residues. Germline values: CDR1 SNHLY, CDR2 FYNNEI. The CDR3 reads CASSGEQGLAAAYGYTF. The CDR3 region has the DNA TGTGCCAGCAGTGGGGAACAGGGTTTAGCTGCCGCGTATGGCTACACCTTC.

The chain links TRBV2 to TRBJ2-7, with 8 bases lining up with TRBD1. CDR3 length: 15 residues. The V gene's germline CDR1 is SNHLY and CDR2 FYNNEI. The J segment lost 3 bases and the V segment lost 5 bases, leaving 9 bases of the junction unmatched. The CDR3 loop is CASSKTGGSFYEQYF. The CDR3 nucleotides are TGTGCCAGCAGTAAAACAGGGGGGTCTTTCTACGAGCAGTACTTC.

The chain is built from TRBV10-3 and TRBJ2-2, with 7 positions matching TRBD1. The CDR3 consists of 15 residues. The J segment lost 2 bases and the V segment lost 4 bases, leaving 4 bases of the junction unmatched. Germline values: CDR1 ENHRY, CDR2 SYGVKD. The CDR3 reads CAISVGQINTGELFF. CDR3 in DNA: TGTGCCATCAGTGTGGGACAGATCAACACCGGGGAGCTGTTTTTT.

The chain is built from TRBV10-3 and TRBJ1-2; 8 bases agree with TRBD1. The CDR3 runs to 15 residues. Germline loops: CDR1 ENHRY, CDR2 SYGVKD. J gave up 3 bases and V 6 bases, and 9 bases lay outside the gene matches. In DNA, the CDR3 is TGTGCCATCAGCCCACAGGGGGGGTTCGACTATGGCTACACCTTC. This sequence encodes CAISPQGGFDYGYTF.

The V gene is TRBV7-9, the J gene TRBJ1-5, with a tentative D call TRBD1 (5 bases). CDR3 length: 14 residues. V gave up 4 bases and J gave up 5 bases, with 12 bases separating them. The V gene's germline CDR1 is SEHNR and CDR2 FQNEAQ (reference sequence). CDR3 region: CASSSRDGYQPQHF. The CDR3 DNA reads TGTGCCAGCAGCTCCCGGGACGGCTATCAGCCCCAGCATTTT.

The chain recombines TRBV27 with TRBJ1-2; a weak D match, TRBD1 (6 bases). Trimming shortened V by 5 bases and J by 4 bases, and 17 bases separated the two germline ends. Germline V gene lookup returns CDR1 MNHEY and CDR2 SMNVEV (reference sequence). The CDR3 length is 15 residues. CDR3 loop: CASSQWTANPYGYTF. The CDR3 nucleotides read TGTGCCAGCAGTCAATGGACAGCCAATCCCTATGGCTACACCTTC.